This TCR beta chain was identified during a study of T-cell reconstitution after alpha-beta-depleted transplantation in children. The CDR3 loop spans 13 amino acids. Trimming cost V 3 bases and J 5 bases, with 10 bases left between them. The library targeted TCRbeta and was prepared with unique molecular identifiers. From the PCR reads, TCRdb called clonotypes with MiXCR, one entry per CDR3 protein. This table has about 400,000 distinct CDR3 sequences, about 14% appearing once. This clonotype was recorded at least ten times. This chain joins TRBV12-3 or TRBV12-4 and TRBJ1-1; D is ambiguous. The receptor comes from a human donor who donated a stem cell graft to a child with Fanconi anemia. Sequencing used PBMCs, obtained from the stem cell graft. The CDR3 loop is CASSLGRETEAFF. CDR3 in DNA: TGTGCCAGCAGTTTGGGGAGGGAAACTGAAGCTTTCTTT.